Below are 29 T cell receptor beta chains sequenced from a single sample in a study of OX40 agonist ivuxolimab in advanced cancers. Sequencing used immunoSEQ multiplex PCR; TCRdb keeps in-frame clones, though not all of them. Of over 50,000 clones in the sample, roughly 90% were seen once. The material was CD4+ or CD8+ T cells sorted from blood, obtained in a trial of the OX40 agonist ivuxolimab. Receptors originate from an adult with an advanced solid tumor such as melanoma, head and neck, liver or kidney cancer.

V usage is TRBV28 and J usage is TRBJ1-1; D unresolved. The germline CDR1 and CDR2 sequences are MDHEN and SYDVKM. Trimming took 1 base from V and 5 from J, leaving 8 bases between them. This CDR3 has 13 residues. Here the CDR3 reads CASSLYSTTEAFF. CDR3 coding DNA: TGTGCCAGCAGTTTATATTCGACGACTGAAGCTTTCTTT.

The genes are TRBV6-5 and TRBJ1-2; D remains unclear. Germline V lookup: CDR1 MNHEY, CDR2 SVGAGI. Trimming took 2 bases from V and 4 from J, leaving 11 bases between them. The CDR3 contains 14 residues. CDR3 bases: TGTGCCAGCAGTTACGCCGAAGGGCCCTATGGCTACACCTTC. Its translation: CASSYAEGPYGYTF.

The chain has TRBV4-3 and TRBJ2-1, with TRBD1 matching over 10 bases. CDR1 and CDR2 (germline): LGHNA, YSLEER. The CDR3 is 18 residues long. With V trimmed by 5 bases and J by 4 bases, 14 bases remained unmatched. CDR3 in DNA: TGCGCCAGCAGCGGACAGGGGGGGCCCCTCCCAGTTTACAATGAGCAGTTCTTC. Encoded protein: CASSGQGGPLPVYNEQFF.

This clone was seen more than once but under ten times. The V gene is TRBV30, the J gene TRBJ2-7, with D hard to call. Trimming pared 2 bases from V and 7 bases from J, leaving 15 bases between. Germline lookup yields CDR1 GTSNPN and CDR2 SVGIG (reference sequence). This CDR3 is 13 amino acids long. The CDR3 nucleotides are TGTGCCTGGAGTCCTGATTCGGACGGAGAGCAGTACTTC. This translates into CAWSPDSDGEQYF.

V and J are TRBV28 and TRBJ1-1; TRBD1 is a possible D gene (5 bases). V lost 5 bases to trimming and J lost 6 bases, with 10 bases between them. Germline CDR1 reads MDHEN; CDR2 reads SYDVKM. CDR3 length: 12 residues. The CDR3 protein is CASSARGAEAFF. The DNA of the CDR3 is TGTGCCAGCAGTGCCCGGGGGGCTGAAGCTTTCTTT.

The rearrangement uses TRBV11-2 and TRBJ1-6, with D unresolved. The germline V gene has CDR1 SGHAT and CDR2 FQNNGV. The ends were cut back, 1 base at V and 0 bases at J, with 7 bases in the middle. There are 16 residues in the CDR3. The CDR3 nucleotides read TGTGCCAGCAGCTTAGTGAGGAGCTCCTATAATTCACCCCTCCACTTT. Translation gives CASSLVRSSYNSPLHF.

This clone was counted once. The rearrangement links TRBV13 to TRBJ2-1; perhaps TRBD2 as D (5 bases). The CDR3 length is 12 residues. V dropped 3 bases and J dropped 5 bases, with 5 bases sitting between them. The germline V gene has CDR1 PRHDT and CDR2 FYEKMQ (reference sequence). Written as DNA, the CDR3 is TGTGCCAGCAGCTTGGAGGACAATGAGCAGTTCTTC. It is translated as CASSLEDNEQFF.

This clone occurred once. The rearrangement joins TRBV5-6 to TRBJ2-7; 13 bases fit TRBD2. In germline, CDR1 is SGHDT, CDR2 YYEEEE. The length of the CDR3 is 16 residues. Trimming cost V 0 bases and J 0 bases; bases outside gene matches: 0. The CDR3 spells CASSLGLAGGSYEQYF. CDR3 DNA sequence: TGTGCCAGCAGCTTGGGACTAGCGGGGGGCTCCTACGAGCAGTACTTC. Filled out from reference TRBV5-6 and TRBJ2-7, the complete variable domain reads DAGVTQSPTHLIKTRGQQVTLRCSPKSGHDTVSWYQQALGQGPQFIFQYYEEEERQRGNFPDRFSGHQFPNYSSELNVNALLLGDSALYLCASSLGLAGGSYEQYFGPGTRLTVT.

Comment on this clone: At one end, the junction sequence differs from germline, possibly due to a read error. V gene TRBV7-7 combines with J gene TRBJ2-1; 9 nucleotides match TRBD2. This CDR3 is built from 15 residues. Germline V CDR1 and CDR2: SSHAT, FNYEAQ (reference sequence). CDR3 nucleotides: TGTGCTAGCAGCTTAGCGGTAGCGGGAGTGAATGAGCAGTTCTTC. Translating it yields CASSLAVAGVNEQFF.

V and J are TRBV6-6 and TRBJ1-5; tentative D call: TRBD1 (5 bases). Germline values: CDR1 MNHNY, CDR2 SVGAGI (reference sequence). The germline V and J ends were trimmed by 7 bases and 3 bases, with 16 bases remaining between them. This CDR3 is built from 15 residues. CDR3 in DNA: TGTGCCAGCACCCCGGGGCCAGAGCCCAATCAGCCCCAGCATTTT. Protein: CASTPGPEPNQPQHF.

The rearrangement uses TRBV7-3 and TRBJ2-3; either TRBD1 or TRBD2 may fit D (6 bases each). Between the trimmed V and J ends, which lost 8 bases and 3 bases, there was a span of 15 bases. Germline loops: CDR1 SGHTA, CDR2 FQGTGA. The CDR3 consists of 14 residues. DNA for the CDR3: TGTGCCAGCCGGGGGACACCAGGGACAGATACGCAGTATTTT. It specifies CASRGTPGTDTQYF.

The V and J genes are TRBV7-6 and TRBJ2-6; unclear D gene. The CDR3 consists of 15 residues. Trimming shortened V by 5 bases and J by 4 bases, and 12 bases separated the two germline ends. Germline lookup yields CDR1 SGHVS and CDR2 FNYEAQ. DNA for the CDR3: TGTGCCAGCAGCCCCGTTTTATCCGGGGCCAACGTCCTGACTTTC. The encoded protein is CASSPVLSGANVLTF.

The gene calls are TRBV11-2 and TRBJ2-7, with 9 bases fitting TRBD1. J lost 1 base, V lost 1 base, and 8 bases had no gene match. CDR1 SGHAT and CDR2 FQNNGV come from the germline V gene. The CDR3 length is 17 residues. The CDR3 DNA reads TGTGCCAGCAGCTTAGTGTTCGGGGACAGGGCTTCCTACGAGCAGTACGTC. Protein product: CASSLVFGDRASYEQYV.

The CDR3 reads CASSKWGDQPQHF. As DNA, the CDR3 is TGTGCCAGCAGCAAATGGGGTGATCAGCCCCAGCATTTT. The chain links TRBV28 to TRBJ1-5; D ambiguous. Germline V CDR1 and CDR2: MDHEN, SYDVKM. This CDR3 spans 13 amino acids. With 6 bases removed from V and 5 bases from J, the gap between germline ends came to 11 bases.

V usage is TRBV27 and J usage is TRBJ1-2; possibly TRBD1 for D (5 bases). CDR3 length: 12 amino acids. V was cut by 10 bases and J by 4 bases, with 13 bases left in between. Per the germline V gene, CDR1 is MNHEY and CDR2 is SMNVEV (reference sequence). The CDR3 DNA reads as TGTGCCACCGGGGCTCCTCTCTATGGCTACACCTTC. This codes for CATGAPLYGYTF.

The chain links TRBV5-1 to TRBJ1-1; 8 nucleotides agree with TRBD1. The germline CDR1 and CDR2 sequences are SGHRS and YFSETQ. The CDR3 spans 18 residues. J was trimmed by 9 bases and V by 2 bases; bases with no gene match: 21. CDR3 sequence (DNA): TGCGCCAGCAGCTTTACCTCTTTGGGACAGGTAGGGTTCTCGAAAGCTTTCTTT. Its protein is CASSFTSLGQVGFSKAFF.

The chain couples TRBV4-1 to TRBJ1-6; perhaps TRBD1 as D (5 bases). This CDR3 is built from 17 residues. Trimming left V 1 base short and J 0 bases short, with 10 bases between. In germline, CDR1 is MGHRA, CDR2 YSYEKL. CDR3 bases: TGCGCCAGCAGCCAAGTGAGGGGACGCTCCTATAATTCACCCCTCCACTTT. This gives the protein CASSQVRGRSYNSPLHF.

The chain recombines TRBV4-3 with TRBJ2-7; D is uncertain. This CDR3 is 15 amino acids long. The germline CDR1 and CDR2 sequences are LGHNA and YSLEER. Trimming took off 2 bases at V and 3 bases at J, with 14 bases between the two ends. Written as DNA, the CDR3 is TGCGCCAGCAGCCAATCCCACACCGCACTCTACGAGCAGTACTTC. Translated, it gives CASSQSHTALYEQYF.

The V gene is TRBV27, the J gene TRBJ2-2, with 12 bases lining up with TRBD2. The V and J ends lost 4 bases and 3 bases, in that order; junction bases with no gene match: 9. CDR1 and CDR2 (germline): MNHEY, SMNVEV (reference sequence). This CDR3 comprises 18 residues. CDR3 amino acids: CASSSILAGGPDTGELFF. The CDR3 DNA is TGTGCCAGCAGTTCCATCCTAGCGGGGGGGCCCGACACCGGGGAGCTGTTTTTT.

The chain has TRBV5-1 and TRBJ2-1; a weak D match, TRBD1 (6 bases). Germline V CDR1 and CDR2: SGHRS, YFSETQ. V was clipped by 2 bases and J by 6 bases, with 12 bases between them. The CDR3 totals 14 residues. The CDR3 DNA sequence: TGCGCCAGCAGCTTACAGGGCCCAGGCAATGAGCAGTTCTTC. Protein product: CASSLQGPGNEQFF.

The chain couples TRBV4-2 to TRBJ1-5, with D possibly being TRBD1 (6 bases). This CDR3 spans 16 amino acids. The V and J ends lost 2 bases and 6 bases respectively, with 17 bases between them. Germline V gene lookup returns CDR1 LGHNA and CDR2 YNFKEQ. In nucleotides, the CDR3 is TGTGCCAGCAGCCAACCGGGCGGGGGCGCGGGTCAGCCCCAGCATTTT. Encoded protein: CASSQPGGGAGQPQHF.

The chain couples TRBV6-1 to TRBJ1-5; D is unclear. Germline CDR1 MNHNS, CDR2 SASEGT. The germline V and J ends were trimmed by 8 bases and 9 bases, with 17 bases remaining between them. CDR3 length equals 13 residues. In DNA, the CDR3 is TGTGCCAGCCAAGACTCCGACCCTGCGCCCCAGCATTTT. This codes for CASQDSDPAPQHF.

The rearrangement links TRBV6-1 to TRBJ2-3; 7 nucleotides line up with TRBD1. CDR3 length: 16 residues. The germline gives CDR1 MNHNS, CDR2 SASEGT. V gave up 4 bases and J gave up 2 bases; unmatched junction bases: 9. CDR3 sequence: CASSASTGFYTDTQYF. The CDR3 nucleotides are TGTGCCAGCAGTGCGTCGACAGGGTTCTACACAGATACGCAGTATTTT.

This chain uses TRBV27 with TRBJ1-2, with 9 bases matching TRBD1. This CDR3 has 13 residues. Germline CDR1 reads MNHEY; CDR2 reads SMNVEV (reference sequence). V lost 3 bases and J lost 8; bases outside the gene matches: 4. CDR3 in amino acids: CASSLGTGMGYTF. The CDR3 DNA is TGTGCCAGCAGTTTGGGGACAGGGATGGGCTACACCTTC.

This clone has only a few counts. V usage is TRBV7-3 and J usage is TRBJ2-2; D tentatively fits TRBD1 or TRBD2 (5 bases each). V shed 6 bases and J shed 7 bases, with 18 bases lying between them. Germline loops: CDR1 SGHTA, CDR2 FQGTGA. This CDR3 has 15 amino acids. CDR3 nucleotide sequence: TGTGCCAGCAGTGTTAGGGACCAGGGCCGCGGGGAGCTGTTTTTT. Its translation: CASSVRDQGRGELFF.

The chain uses TRBV7-8 and TRBJ2-2, with a weak D call TRBD2 (5 bases). The CDR3 is 16 residues long. CDR1 is SGHVS, CDR2 FQNEAQ, per germline. V lost 1 base, J lost 8 bases, and 17 bases lay in between. CDR3 in amino acids: CASSLGLPKARGELFF. DNA for the CDR3: TGTGCCAGCAGCTTAGGACTACCGAAGGCCAGGGGGGAGCTGTTTTTT.

The chain links TRBV6-1 to TRBJ1-3; D is unclear. The V gene's germline CDR1 is MNHNS and CDR2 SASEGT. The CDR3 totals 12 residues. The germline V and J ends were trimmed by 2 bases and 4 bases, with 3 bases remaining between them. Here the CDR3 reads CASSEPGNTIYF. CDR3 coding DNA: TGTGCCAGCAGTGAACCAGGAAACACCATATATTTT.

This chain uses TRBV6-5 with TRBJ2-1; D possibly corresponds to TRBD1 (5 bases). V was pared by 2 bases and J by 4 bases, with 9 bases between. Germline V CDR1 and CDR2: MNHEY, SVGAGI. This CDR3 contains 14 residues. The CDR3 nucleotides are TGTGCCAGCAGTTACGGGGCTCTGTACAATGAGCAGTTCTTC. This gives the protein CASSYGALYNEQFF.

V is TRBV5-8 and J is TRBJ2-2; 7 positions agree with TRBD2. The CDR3 runs to 14 residues. Trimming at V came to 1 base and at J to 3 bases, leaving 0 bases not matched to a gene. Germline V gene sequence: CDR1 SGHTS, CDR2 YDEGEE. CDR3: CASSLRGDTGELFF. As DNA, the CDR3 is TGTGCCAGCAGCTTGCGGGGGGACACCGGGGAGCTGTTTTTT.